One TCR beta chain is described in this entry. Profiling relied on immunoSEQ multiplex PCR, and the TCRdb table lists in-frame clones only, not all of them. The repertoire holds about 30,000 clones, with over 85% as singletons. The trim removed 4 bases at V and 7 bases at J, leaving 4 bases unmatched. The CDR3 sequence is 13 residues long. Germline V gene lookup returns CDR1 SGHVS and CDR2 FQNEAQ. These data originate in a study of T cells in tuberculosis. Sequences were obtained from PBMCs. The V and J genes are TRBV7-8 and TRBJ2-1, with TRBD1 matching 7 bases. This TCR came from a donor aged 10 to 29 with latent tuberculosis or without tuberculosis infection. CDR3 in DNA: TGTGCCAGCAGCTACGACAGGGTGAATGAGCAGTTCTTC. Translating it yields CASSYDRVNEQFF.